These 19 T cell receptor beta chains originate from one sample sequenced in a study of CD8+ T cells in alopecia areata. Reverse transcription of extracted RNA yielded cDNA, which provided the sequencing template. Clones were sequenced by immunoSEQ multiplex PCR, and TCRdb holds only the in-frame ones, with some missing. The table lists about 150,000 clones, 87% of them singletons, with roughly 15% in the top ten. The material was CD8+ T cells sorted from blood, obtained at week 0. The source of these receptors is a human donor with alopecia areata.

This rearrangement joins TRBV29-1 to TRBJ1-1, with 9 nucleotides matching TRBD1. The germline V gene has CDR1 SQVTM and CDR2 ANQGSEA. Unmatched junction bases numbered 3, after V lost 3 bases and J lost 7 bases. The CDR3 is 12 residues long. The CDR3 nucleotides read TGCAGCGTTGAGGGGGACAGGGTTGAAGCTTTCTTT. Its translation is CSVEGDRVEAFF.

The chain joins TRBV27 to TRBJ2-1; no reliable D call. Germline values: CDR1 MNHEY, CDR2 SMNVEV (reference sequence). Trimming removed 0 bases from V and 8 bases from J, with 11 bases in between. The CDR3 is made up of 14 amino acids. The CDR3 region has the DNA TGTGCCAGCAGTTTATCATTCGGCGTCGATGAGCAGTTCTTC. This translates into CASSLSFGVDEQFF.

The chain combines TRBV5-1 with TRBJ2-7; no firm D call. The V and J ends lost 3 bases and 0 bases respectively, with 10 bases between them. The germline V gene encodes CDR1 SGHRS and CDR2 YFSETQ. The CDR3 has 14 residues. The CDR3 is CASSSMENSYEQYF. Written as DNA, the CDR3 is TGCGCCAGCAGCTCGATGGAGAACTCCTACGAGCAGTACTTC.

The CDR3 is CASSVFRAGGNTGELFF. CDR3 DNA: TGTGCCAGCAGTGTTTTCAGGGCAGGGGGGAACACCGGGGAGCTGTTTTTT. This rearrangement joins TRBV2 to TRBJ2-2; 7 nucleotides line up with TRBD1. The germline CDR1 and CDR2 sequences are SNHLY and FYNNEI. This CDR3 has 17 residues. Trimming cost V 4 bases and J 1 base; bases outside gene matches: 9.

CDR3 sequence (DNA): TGCAGCGTTGAAGATCTGTTGGTGGCCGGAAACACCATATATTTT. It codes for CSVEDLLVAGNTIYF. The genes are TRBV29-1 and TRBJ1-3; D gene unclear. This CDR3 is 15 amino acids long. Germline CDR1 and CDR2: SQVTM and ANQGSEA. Trimming cost V 0 bases and J 4 bases, with 13 bases left between them.

The chain uses TRBV28 and TRBJ2-5; 7 positions match TRBD1. Germline V lookup: CDR1 MDHEN, CDR2 SYDVKM. The CDR3 is made up of 14 amino acids. V lost 5 bases and J lost 1; bases outside the gene matches: 4. The CDR3 protein is CASSLGDSQETQYF. The CDR3 nucleotides read TGTGCCAGCAGTCTCGGGGACAGCCAAGAGACCCAGTACTTC.

This clone occurred a few times. V usage is TRBV23-1 and J usage is TRBJ2-7; TRBD1 is a possible D gene (8 bases). TRBV23-1 is treated as an ORF (open reading frame) with a function not yet certain. The V end lost 3 bases, the J end lost 0 bases, and 15 bases lay between the germline ends. The CDR3 extends over 16 amino acids. The CDR3: CASSHPGGQDSYEQYF. The CDR3 nucleotides read TGCGCCAGCAGTCACCCGGGGGGACAGGACTCCTACGAGCAGTACTTC.

With regard to this clone: At the DNA level, this CDR3 is encoded by other sequences in the same sample as well. This rearrangement joins TRBV27 to TRBJ2-5, with D perhaps TRBD2 (5 bases). The CDR3 extends over 13 amino acids. The V gene's germline CDR1 is MNHEY and CDR2 SMNVEV (reference sequence). The V and J ends lost 4 bases and 2 bases respectively, with 8 bases between them. The CDR3 loop is CASSSGSQETQYF. The CDR3 coding sequence is TGTGCCAGCAGTTCGGGGAGTCAAGAGACCCAGTACTTC.

The CDR3 sequence is CASSLAGVETQYF. In nucleotides, the CDR3 is TGTGCCAGCAGCTTAGCGGGAGTAGAGACCCAGTACTTC. This rearrangement joins TRBV7-8 to TRBJ2-5, with D possibly matching TRBD2 (5 bases). The germline V and J ends were trimmed by 0 bases and 4 bases, with 6 bases remaining between them. The CDR3 is 13 amino acids. CDR1 is SGHVS, CDR2 FQNEAQ, per germline.

The CDR3 nucleotides are TGTGCCAGTAGTGACCTTGACTCCTCTAACTATGGCTACACCTTC. Translated, it gives CASSDLDSSNYGYTF. The chain has TRBV19 and TRBJ1-2; no clear D. V lost 5 bases, J lost 0 bases, and 13 bases lay in between. This CDR3 is 15 amino acids long. Per the germline V gene, CDR1 is LNHDA and CDR2 is SQIVND (reference sequence).

The J gene is TRBJ2-1, the V gene TRBV5-1; D not resolved. The CDR3 is made up of 12 amino acids. From germline, CDR1 is SGHRS and CDR2 YFSETQ. V was clipped by 1 base and J by 6 bases, with 5 bases between them. This chain's CDR3 is CASSLFSNEQFF. The DNA for the CDR3 is TGCGCCAGCAGCTTGTTTAGCAATGAGCAGTTCTTC.

The chain carries TRBV29-1 and TRBJ2-7; D is unclear. CDR1 SQVTM and CDR2 ANQGSEA come from the germline V gene. Trimming shortened V by 2 bases and J by 0 bases, and 8 bases separated the two germline ends. The CDR3 runs to 13 residues. CDR3 coding DNA: TGCAGCGTTGAATGGGCAGGCTCCTACGAGCAGTACTTC. It specifies CSVEWAGSYEQYF.

The rearrangement links TRBV11-2 to TRBJ2-7, with D hard to call. Trimming left V 5 bases short and J 3 bases short, with 8 bases between. CDR1 is SGHAT and CDR2 is FQNNGV in the germline V gene. This CDR3 spans 12 amino acids. CDR3 loop: CASSPIGYEQYF. CDR3 in DNA: TGTGCCAGCAGCCCCATCGGCTACGAGCAGTACTTC. Variable domain in full (rest from reference TRBV11-2 and TRBJ2-7): EAGVAQSPRYKIIEKRQSVAFWCNPISGHATLYWYQQILGQGPKLLIQFQNNGVVDDSQLPKDRFSAERLKGVDSTLKIQPAKLEDSAVYLCASSPIGYEQYFGPGTRLTVT.

This clone occurred a few times. This sequence joins TRBV9 and TRBJ2-5, with a tentative D call TRBD2 (6 bases). The J call may be in error: the DNA end matches TRBJ2-7 better. Germline V lookup: CDR1 SGDLS, CDR2 YYNGEE. The CDR3 is made up of 15 amino acids. The CDR3 bases are TGTGCCAGCAGCGTAGCGGACGCAGCGGGCTACGAGCAGTACTTC. Translating gives CASSVADAAGYEQYF.

This clone was observed once. This chain connects TRBV7-9 to TRBJ2-7; either TRBD1 or TRBD2 may fit D (5 bases each). The V end was cut by 4 bases, the J end by 3 bases, with 16 bases between. Germline CDR1 reads SEHNR; CDR2 reads FQNEAQ (reference sequence). The CDR3 runs 15 residues. CDR3: CASSSLYGTLYEQYF. CDR3 coding DNA: TGTGCCAGCAGCTCCCTATATGGGACCCTCTACGAGCAGTACTTC.

This clone was picked up one time. The chain employs TRBV2 and TRBJ2-7, with a tentative D call TRBD2 (6 bases). The CDR3 loop spans 12 amino acids. Trimming cost V 6 bases and J 4 bases, with 10 bases left between them. The germline CDR1 and CDR2 sequences are SNHLY and FYNNEI. CDR3 region: CASRPGRYEQYF. CDR3 nucleotide sequence: TGTGCCAGCAGACCCGGGAGATACGAGCAGTACTTC.

The chain employs TRBV7-6 and TRBJ2-3, with TRBD2 as a possible D gene (6 bases). Germline CDR1 is SGHVS and CDR2 is FNYEAQ. V lost 4 bases and J 6 bases, leaving 14 bases between the germline ends. The CDR3 has 14 amino acids. CDR3 amino acids: CASSSGGASDTQYF. The CDR3 nucleotides read TGTGCCAGCAGCTCAGGAGGGGCCAGTGATACGCAGTATTTT.

In this sample, this clone turned up a few times. The rearrangement uses TRBV9 and TRBJ2-1; 10 bases agree with TRBD2. Germline loops: CDR1 SGDLS, CDR2 YYNGEE. This CDR3 is built from 16 residues. The ends lost 0 bases at V and 5 bases at J; junction bases unmatched: 5. The CDR3 loop is CASSVGSAGGDNEQFF. The CDR3 coding sequence is TGTGCCAGCAGCGTAGGATCAGCGGGAGGGGACAATGAGCAGTTCTTC.

This clone has more than one count but fewer than ten. The rearrangement uses TRBV7-3 and TRBJ2-2; 9 nucleotides align to TRBD1. Germline V lookup: CDR1 SGHTA, CDR2 FQGTGA. Germline trimming cut 5 bases from V and 5 bases from J; bases unmatched to any gene: 6. The CDR3 totals 15 residues. For the CDR3, the DNA is TGTGCCAGCAGCCGAGGACAGGGGAGGACCGGGGAGCTGTTTTTT. It yields the protein CASSRGQGRTGELFF.